This entry concerns a single T cell receptor (beta chain). The V segment lost 6 bases and the J segment 5 bases; nucleotides outside the gene matches: 7. CDR1 is SNHLY and CDR2 is FYNNEI in the germline V gene. The length of the CDR3 is 15 residues. These data originate in a study of blood T cell repertoires in COVID-19. The method was immunoSEQ multiplex PCR; TCRdb's version includes in-frame clones alone and lacks a portion of them. The sample lists hundreds of thousands of clones, roughly 86% occurring once. The rearrangement uses TRBV2 and TRBJ2-2; the match to TRBD1 covers 9 bases. The sample taken for sequencing was peripheral blood. The sequence was obtained from a woman aged 70-85 years with COVID-19, enrolled during active disease. The CDR3 here is CASRAGTGSTGELFF. The CDR3 DNA reads TGTGCCAGCAGGGCGGGGACAGGGTCGACCGGGGAGCTGTTTTTT.